Listed below are T cell receptor beta chains from one sample, sequenced in a study of beta chain features in type 1 diabetes. Sequenced by immunoSEQ multiplex PCR; TCRdb stores in-frame clones only, minus some. The sample comprises under 550,000 clones, roughly 10% of which are singletons, and 0.04% to 0.05% rests with the top ten. The sequenced sample consisted of naive CD4+ T cells from blood. These receptors came from a woman between 18 and 29 years old in good health. Both conserved end residues are part of each CDR3. Fields, in order: clone size, J gene, V gene, D gene, CDR3 DNA, CDR3 protein. A D gene is named only where the DNA matches it firmly. A clone size is listed for some rows: how often the clone was seen (once, few, many), or a class if it is expanded.

clone size: NA; J gene: TRBJ1-5; V gene: TRBV27; D gene: NA; CDR3 DNA: TGTGCCAGCAGTTCAGTAACAGGGAGTCAGCCCCAGCATTTT; CDR3 protein: CASSSVTGSQPQHF
clone size: NA; J gene: TRBJ1-5; V gene: TRBV30; D gene: NA; CDR3 DNA: TGTGCCCTACGGACGGATAATAGCAATCAGCCCCAGCATTTT; CDR3 protein: CALRTDNSNQPQHF
clone size: few; J gene: TRBJ2-1; V gene: TRBV5-4; D gene: TRBD2; CDR3 DNA: TGTGCCAGCAGCTTGCCCCTAGCGGGGAAGGGTGAGCAGTTCTTC; CDR3 protein: CASSLPLAGKGEQFF
clone size: few; J gene: TRBJ2-3; V gene: TRBV7-3; D gene: TRBD1; CDR3 DNA: TGTGCCAGCAGCTTCGGACAGGGGTCAGATACGCAGTATTTT; CDR3 protein: CASSFGQGSDTQYF
clone size: NA; J gene: TRBJ2-1; V gene: TRBV9; D gene: TRBD2; CDR3 DNA: TGTGCCAGCAGCGTAGATATAGCGGGGCGTGGAGAGCAGTTCTTC; CDR3 protein: CASSVDIAGRGEQFF
clone size: few; J gene: TRBJ2-2; V gene: TRBV9; D gene: TRBD1; CDR3 DNA: TGTGCCAGCAGCGCTAGACAGGGCGCCGGGGAGCTGTTTTTT; CDR3 protein: CASSARQGAGELFF
clone size: NA; J gene: TRBJ2-5; V gene: TRBV28; D gene: NA; CDR3 DNA: TGTGCCAGCAGTTTAAGACTGAGGCAGGGGGGAAGGGAGACCCAGTACTTC; CDR3 protein: CASSLRLRQGGRETQYF
clone size: few; J gene: TRBJ1-1; V gene: TRBV18; D gene: TRBD1; CDR3 DNA: TGTGCCAGCTCACCCCTCGGACAGGGGGCGAAAGAAGCTTTCTTT; CDR3 protein: CASSPLGQGAKEAFF
clone size: NA; J gene: TRBJ1-2; V gene: TRBV29-1; D gene: NA; CDR3 DNA: TGCAGTGCAGGGTCGGCCAACTATGGCTACACCTTC; CDR3 protein: CSAGSANYGYTF
clone size: few; J gene: TRBJ1-4; V gene: TRBV14; D gene: NA; CDR3 DNA: TGTGCCAGCAGCCCTCCAGGGCCCACTAATGAAAAACTGTTTTTT; CDR3 protein: CASSPPGPTNEKLFF
clone size: few; J gene: TRBJ1-4; V gene: TRBV18; D gene: NA; CDR3 DNA: TGTGCCAGCTCACCAGGGATCGGTGAAAAACTGTTTTTT; CDR3 protein: CASSPGIGEKLFF
clone size: NA; J gene: TRBJ1-2; V gene: TRBV14; D gene: TRBD1; CDR3 DNA: TGTGCCAGCAGCCGCGCCGGGACAGGGAACTATGGCTACACCTTC; CDR3 protein: CASSRAGTGNYGYTF
clone size: NA; J gene: TRBJ1-5; V gene: TRBV18; D gene: NA; CDR3 DNA: TGTGCCAGCTCACCAGGGCTGGGCAATCAGCCCCAGCATTTT; CDR3 protein: CASSPGLGNQPQHF
clone size: NA; J gene: TRBJ2-7; V gene: TRBV7-9; D gene: TRBD1; CDR3 DNA: TGTGCCGGAGCCCGGGACAGGGTTTCCTACGAGCAGTACTTC; CDR3 protein: CAGARDRVSYEQYF
clone size: NA; J gene: TRBJ2-5; V gene: TRBV7-2; D gene: NA; CDR3 DNA: TGTGCCAGCAGCCTACGTGTGGGGGTGCAGACCCAGTACTTC; CDR3 protein: CASSLRVGVQTQYF
clone size: NA; J gene: TRBJ2-5; V gene: TRBV2; D gene: NA; CDR3 DNA: TGTGCCAGCAGTCCTCGACAGACCCAAGAGACCCAGTACTTC; CDR3 protein: CASSPRQTQETQYF
clone size: few; J gene: TRBJ2-1; V gene: TRBV20-1; D gene: NA; CDR3 DNA: TGCAGTGCGCTCGTAGGTGAGCAGTTCTTC; CDR3 protein: CSALVGEQFF
clone size: NA; J gene: TRBJ2-5; V gene: TRBV14; D gene: TRBD1; CDR3 DNA: TGTGCCAGCAGCCAAAACAAACAGGGGTTGCGGGAGACCCAGTACTTC; CDR3 protein: CASSQNKQGLRETQYF
clone size: few; J gene: TRBJ2-5; V gene: TRBV5-4; D gene: NA; CDR3 DNA: TGTGCCAGCAGCCCTCGACAGGACACCAAGGAGACCCAGTACTTC; CDR3 protein: CASSPRQDTKETQYF
clone size: few; J gene: TRBJ1-2; V gene: TRBV28; D gene: NA; CDR3 DNA: TGTGCCAGCTTACCGGGGGCGCGCTATGGCTACACCTTC; CDR3 protein: CASLPGARYGYTF
clone size: NA; J gene: TRBJ2-7; V gene: TRBV10-3; D gene: NA; CDR3 DNA: TGTGCCATCAGTGCCGGGACACGTCTAGCCGGGCAGTACTTC; CDR3 protein: CAISAGTRLAGQYF
clone size: NA; J gene: TRBJ2-3; V gene: TRBV7-9; D gene: NA; CDR3 DNA: TGTGCCAGCAGCTTAGGGAGAGGTACGCAGTATTTT; CDR3 protein: CASSLGRGTQYF
clone size: NA; J gene: TRBJ2-3; V gene: TRBV29-1; D gene: NA; CDR3 DNA: TGCAGCGTTGCAGGGTACCTCACAGATACGCAGTATTTT; CDR3 protein: CSVAGYLTDTQYF
clone size: few; J gene: TRBJ2-5; V gene: TRBV14; D gene: TRBD2; CDR3 DNA: TGTGCCAGCAGCCAACTTAGCGGGGGAGAGACCCAGTACTTC; CDR3 protein: CASSQLSGGETQYF
clone size: NA; J gene: TRBJ1-1; V gene: TRBV2; D gene: NA; CDR3 DNA: TGTGCCAGCGTCTCTGCGACAGCGAACACTGAAGCTTTCTTT; CDR3 protein: CASVSATANTEAFF
clone size: NA; J gene: TRBJ2-7; V gene: TRBV6-1; D gene: TRBD2; CDR3 DNA: TGTGCCAGCAGTACAACTAGCGGGAGTAGGCTGTACTTC; CDR3 protein: CASSTTSGSRLYF
clone size: few; J gene: TRBJ2-1; V gene: TRBV5-1; D gene: NA; CDR3 DNA: TGCGCCAGCAGCTTGACTGGATACAATGAGCAGTTCTTC; CDR3 protein: CASSLTGYNEQFF
clone size: NA; J gene: TRBJ2-2; V gene: TRBV7-6; D gene: NA; CDR3 DNA: TGTGCCAGCAGCGCCGGGAGTAACACCGGGGAGCTGTTTTTT; CDR3 protein: CASSAGSNTGELFF
clone size: NA; J gene: TRBJ2-4; V gene: TRBV29-1; D gene: NA; CDR3 DNA: TGCAGCGTTGAAAGGGGAGCCAAAAACATTCAGTACTTC; CDR3 protein: CSVERGAKNIQYF
clone size: few; J gene: TRBJ1-4; V gene: TRBV29-1; D gene: NA; CDR3 DNA: TGCAGCGTTGTATCGGGAAATGAAAAACTGTTTTTT; CDR3 protein: CSVVSGNEKLFF
clone size: few; J gene: TRBJ1-4; V gene: TRBV4-3; D gene: NA; CDR3 DNA: TGCGCCAGCAGCCAAGCAGGGCAGACTAATGAAAAACTGTTTTTT; CDR3 protein: CASSQAGQTNEKLFF
clone size: few; J gene: TRBJ2-5; V gene: TRBV15; D gene: NA; CDR3 DNA: TGTGCCACCAGCAGAATAAAGGGGGAAGAGACCCAGTACTTC; CDR3 protein: CATSRIKGEETQYF
clone size: NA; J gene: TRBJ1-1; V gene: TRBV6-5; D gene: NA; CDR3 DNA: TGTGCCAGCCGGGACCGGGCGGGAAACACTGAAGCTTTCTTT; CDR3 protein: CASRDRAGNTEAFF
clone size: once; J gene: TRBJ1-1; V gene: TRBV27; D gene: NA; CDR3 DNA: TGTGCCAGCAGTTTGCGAAGTGGGAGGCGTAAAGCTTTCTTT; CDR3 protein: CASSLRSGRRKAFF
clone size: few; J gene: TRBJ2-3; V gene: TRBV21-1; D gene: NA; CDR3 DNA: TGTGCCAGCAGCAAAGAGATTCCGGGCACAGATACGCAGTATTTT; CDR3 protein: CASSKEIPGTDTQYF
clone size: NA; J gene: TRBJ1-1; V gene: TRBV6-1; D gene: NA; CDR3 DNA: TGTGCCAGCAGTGAATCAGGGTCGGCTGAAGCTTTCTTT; CDR3 protein: CASSESGSAEAFF
clone size: NA; J gene: TRBJ2-5; V gene: TRBV7-2; D gene: TRBD1; CDR3 DNA: TGTGCCAGCGCTTACCCTGGGACAGGCCAAGAGACCCAGTACTTC; CDR3 protein: CASAYPGTGQETQYF